This TCR beta chain was recorded in a study of T cells after yellow fever vaccination. About the research overall: Fractions of limited cellularity were prepared by means of SMART-Seq v4 Ultra Low Input. Study-level points and caveats: Most primary-vaccination clones reappeared after the booster (about 96% CD4, 85% to 90% CD8). Weaker overall was a secondary response that nonetheless peaked faster, on day 5 versus 15. Clonotype sharing between CD4 and CD8 compartments was small.

The CDR3 loop spans 14 amino acids. In germline, CDR1 is MNHNS, CDR2 SASEGT. Trimming left V 5 bases short and J 5 bases short, with 12 bases between. This clonotype was seen a few times. Its antigen is unidentified. TCRdb itself ran the 5' RACE reads through MiXCR, one entry per CDR3 protein. Among 300,000 to 450,000 distinct CDR3 sequences listed, 6.2% were seen once. The V and J genes are TRBV6-1 and TRBJ1-4; tentative D call: TRBD1 (6 bases). The TCR sequence derives from a man under 40 who received the YFV17D yellow fever vaccine. The sample here was PBMCs, taken 5 days after the yellow fever booster vaccination. CDR3 coding DNA: TGTGCCAGCAGTACCGGGACACCGAATGAAAAACTGTTTTTT. Translated, it gives CASSTGTPNEKLFF.